These 21 T cell receptor beta chains came from one sample sequenced in a study of immune aging and cytomegalovirus after organ transplant. A microwell BD Rhapsody targeted mRNA and AbSeq workflow captured the cells and built the libraries. MiXCR, run by TCRdb on the single-cell sequencing reads, gives a single entry per CDR3 protein. Here the sample spans about 21,000 distinct CDR3 sequences, roughly 38% being singletons. Time point specified: five sample-tagged time points from pre-transplant (day -1) to day 368 post-transplant, pooled. Their recognized antigens are unknown. The sequenced sample was CMV peptide-activated CD4+ and CD8+ T cells sorted from blood, obtained at five time points, pooled. Sample subset: sorted CD8+CD137+ and CD4+CD154+ T cells after approximately 12 h CMV IE-1 peptide stimulation. Source of these receptors: a female donor who had a heart transplant and CMV viremia.

By sample fraction, this clonotype is medium-sized. The chain employs TRBV28 and TRBJ2-1; perhaps TRBD1 as D (5 bases). Germline values: CDR1 MDHEN, CDR2 SYDVKM. V lost 4 bases to trimming and J lost 2 bases, with 9 bases between them. The CDR3 has 14 amino acids. The CDR3 loop reads CASSSGAPYNEQFF. CDR3 nucleotides: TGTGCCAGCAGTTCTGGGGCACCCTACAATGAGCAGTTCTTC.

This chain connects TRBV20-1 to TRBJ1-1; D perhaps matches TRBD1 (6 bases). CDR1 is DFQATT, CDR2 SNEGSKA, per germline (reference sequence). V gave up 5 bases and J gave up 1 base, with 11 bases separating them. CDR3 size: 13 residues. The CDR3 DNA sequence: TGCAGTGCTCTTAGGGGGTGGAACACTGAAGCTTTCTTT. Its protein product is CSALRGWNTEAFF.

The gene calls are TRBV12-3 or TRBV12-4 and TRBJ1-2, with D unclear. CDR3 length: 11 residues. V gave up 5 bases and J gave up 7 bases, with 8 bases separating them. The CDR3 loop reads CASSPGIGYTF. The CDR3, as DNA: TGTGCCAGCAGTCCTGGGATTGGCTACACCTTC.

This chain joins TRBV2 and TRBJ2-5; tentatively, D is TRBD1 (5 bases). Germline loops: CDR1 SNHLY, CDR2 FYNNEI. V dropped 5 bases and J dropped 4 bases, with 17 bases sitting between them. The CDR3 loop spans 15 amino acids. The CDR3 bases are TGTGCCAGCAGTAAGAGCAGGGCTGGGATAGAGACCCAGTACTTC. This translates into CASSKSRAGIETQYF.

This clonotype appeared many times. This chain links TRBV3-1 with TRBJ1-1; 7 bases match TRBD1. This CDR3 has 15 residues. V lost 4 bases, J lost 6 bases, and 11 bases stayed unmatched. Germline CDR1 and CDR2: LGHDT and YNNKEL (reference sequence). CDR3 protein: CASSLRGVGGSEAFF. CDR3 in DNA: TGTGCCAGCAGCCTCAGGGGGGTTGGAGGCTCTGAAGCTTTCTTT.

By its share, this clonotype is large (0.1 to 1%). The gene calls are TRBV4-1 and TRBJ2-7, with 8 bases aligning to TRBD2. V lost 4 bases to trimming and J lost 7 bases; unmatched junction nucleotides: 12. CDR3 size: 15 residues. CDR1 is MGHRA and CDR2 is YSYEKL in the germline V gene. This CDR3 reads CASSPMSGRSGEQYF. The CDR3 coding sequence is TGCGCCAGCAGCCCGATGAGCGGGAGATCTGGTGAGCAGTACTTC.

Points on this clonotype: One end of the junction varies from germline; a read error may be responsible. The chain is built from TRBV24-1 and TRBJ2-1; TRBD2 matches 9 bases. Germline V gene lookup returns CDR1 KGHDR and CDR2 SFDVKD. The CDR3 has 20 amino acids. CDR3 sequence (DNA): TGTGCCTCCAGTGACCCATTGGGGACCAGCGGGAGGTCGATCCACAACGAGCAGTTCTTC. It encodes CASSDPLGTSGRSIHNEQFF.

In its sample, this clonotype was seen many times. The V gene is TRBV5-6, the J gene TRBJ2-2; no firm D call. The CDR3 length is 13 residues. Germline V gives CDR1 SGHDT, CDR2 YYEEEE. V was cut by 0 bases and J by 4 bases, with 4 bases left in between. The CDR3 here is CASSLGGTGELFF. The DNA of the CDR3 is TGTGCCAGCAGCTTGGGAGGCACCGGGGAGCTGTTTTTT.

This clonotype was found a few times. The chain has TRBV3-1 and TRBJ2-7; 14 bases are a match to TRBD2. The V segment lost 4 bases and the J segment 4 bases; nucleotides outside the gene matches: 6. Germline-derived CDR1 and CDR2 are LGHDT and YNNKEL (reference sequence). CDR3 length: 16 amino acids. The DNA of the CDR3 is TGTGCCAGCAGCCCCCATCGGACTAGCGGGAGGTACGAGCAGTACTTC. As protein: CASSPHRTSGRYEQYF.

This clonotype was detected only a few times. The V and J genes are TRBV2 and TRBJ2-7, with D uncertain. CDR1 is SNHLY and CDR2 is FYNNEI in the germline V gene. The CDR3 length is 15 residues. Trimming stripped 2 bases from V and 2 bases from J, with 13 bases between. The CDR3 nucleotides are TGTGCCAGCAGTGAAAGAGGACCCCCGGCCTACGAGCAGTACTTC. Translation: CASSERGPPAYEQYF.

The chain combines TRBV10-2 with TRBJ2-7; 11 bases are shared with TRBD2. The CDR3 has 14 amino acids. Germline V CDR1 and CDR2: WSHSY, SAAADI. Germline trimming cut 7 bases from V and 0 bases from J; bases unmatched to any gene: 2. The CDR3 is CASITSGSSYEQYF. The DNA of the CDR3 is TGCGCCAGCATCACTAGCGGGAGCTCCTACGAGCAGTACTTC.

This clonotype was found many times. J is TRBJ2-2 and V is TRBV30; D remains unclear. V was trimmed by 2 bases and J by 1 base, leaving 5 bases between them. The length of the CDR3 is 13 residues. Germline CDR1 and CDR2: GTSNPN and SVGIG (reference sequence). CDR3 amino acids: CAWSPQNTGELFF. CDR3 nucleotides: TGTGCCTGGAGTCCACAGAACACCGGGGAGCTGTTTTTT.

V and J are TRBV28 and TRBJ2-2; D uncertain. The CDR3 is 12 amino acids. CDR1 and CDR2 from the germline V gene are MDHEN and SYDVKM. Trimming took off 4 bases at V and 2 bases at J, with 2 bases between the two ends. As DNA, the CDR3 is TGTGCCAGCAGTTCAAACACCGGGGAGCTGTTTTTT. This encodes CASSSNTGELFF.

In its sample, this clonotype ranks as medium-sized. This sequence joins TRBV7-2 and TRBJ2-1; TRBD2 aligns across 10 bases. The V gene's germline CDR1 is SGHTA and CDR2 FQGNSA. The CDR3 length is 15 residues. The ends lost 5 bases at V and 7 bases at J; junction bases unmatched: 8. The CDR3: CASSRLAGVANEQFF. In nucleotides, the CDR3 is TGTGCCAGCAGCCGCCTAGCGGGAGTGGCAAATGAGCAGTTCTTC.

This clonotype was picked up a small number of times. The chain recombines TRBV7-9 with TRBJ2-5, with D tentatively TRBD2 (5 bases). The CDR3 runs 16 residues. CDR1 SEHNR and CDR2 FQNEAQ come from the germline V gene (reference sequence). Trimming took 3 bases from V and 5 from J, leaving 19 bases between them. The DNA for the CDR3 is TGTGCCAGCAGCTTTGGCAACTCCGGGCCGGGGGAGACCCAGTACTTC. Its translation: CASSFGNSGPGETQYF. Full variable domain (outside the CDR3, taken from reference TRBV7-9 and TRBJ2-5): DTGVSQNPRHKITKRGQNVTFRCDPISEHNRLYWYRQTLGQGPEFLTYFQNEAQLEKSRLLSDRFSAERPKGSFSTLEIQRTEQGDSAMYLCASSFGNSGPGETQYFGPGTRLLVL.

Ten or more counts support this clonotype. The chain's CDR3 is CASAGDGNSPLHF. The CDR3 bases are TGTGCCAGCGCCGGGGACGGCAATTCACCCCTCCACTTT. The gene calls are TRBV2 and TRBJ1-6, with a weak D call TRBD1 (5 bases). The germline gives CDR1 SNHLY, CDR2 FYNNEI. V lost 8 bases, J lost 7 bases, and 12 bases lay in between. The CDR3 is made up of 13 amino acids.

Ten or more counts support this clonotype. This rearrangement joins TRBV6-1 to TRBJ1-2; 9 positions agree with TRBD1. This CDR3 has 14 residues. Unmatched junction bases numbered 9, after V lost 7 bases and J lost 6 bases. Germline V gene data show CDR1 as MNHNS and CDR2 as SASEGT. The CDR3 coding sequence is TGTGCCAGCACCTTGGGGGACAGGGTAGATGGCTACACCTTC. Its translation is CASTLGDRVDGYTF.

The chain employs TRBV27 and TRBJ2-7; TRBD2 agrees at 14 bases. The CDR3 extends over 15 amino acids. CDR1 and CDR2 (germline): MNHEY, SMNVEV (reference sequence). The V segment lost 5 bases and the J segment 6 bases; nucleotides outside the gene matches: 6. The CDR3 bases are TGTGCCAGCAGTCTCGGGACTAGCGGGAGAGTCGAGCAGTACTTC. This encodes CASSLGTSGRVEQYF.

This clonotype has a handful of counts. The chain recombines TRBV11-3 with TRBJ2-7; TRBD1 aligns across 8 bases. The germline CDR1 and CDR2 sequences are SGHNT and YENEEA. Losses at the gene ends were 5 bases for V and 3 bases for J; bases not matched to a gene: 6. The CDR3 is made up of 14 amino acids. CDR3 in amino acids: CASSLRDRNYEQYF. The CDR3 bases are TGTGCCAGCAGCCTCCGGGACAGGAACTACGAGCAGTACTTC.

In this sample, this clonotype is medium-sized. This chain connects TRBV5-1 to TRBJ2-7, with 8 bases identical to TRBD1. This CDR3 spans 13 amino acids. Germline CDR1 SGHRS, CDR2 YFSETQ. With V trimmed by 0 bases and J by 6 bases, 2 bases remained unmatched. CDR3 sequence (DNA): TGCGCCAGCAGCTTGGAAGGACAGGGCGAGCAGTACTTC. The encoded protein is CASSLEGQGEQYF.

This clonotype showed up many times. The rearrangement joins TRBV6-1 to TRBJ2-7; unclear D gene. The germline V gene encodes CDR1 MNHNS and CDR2 SASEGT. Trimming shortened V by 6 bases and J by 0 bases, and 9 bases separated the two germline ends. The CDR3 has 13 residues. The DNA for the CDR3 is TGTGCCAGCAGCCCCTTTAGCTCCTACGAGCAGTACTTC. This codes for CASSPFSSYEQYF.